These 14 T cell receptor beta chains were all obtained from the same sample, sequenced in a study of blood T cell repertoires in COVID-19. Assay: immunoSEQ multiplex PCR; the TCRdb copy retains only in-frame clones and omits some. The sample shows around 220,000 clones, 90% of them seen only once. The sequenced sample was PBMCs or T cells enriched from blood (not recorded which). The receptors derive from a young man who had been exposed to COVID-19.

The chain recombines TRBV19 with TRBJ1-1, with unresolved D. CDR1 is LNHDA and CDR2 is SQIVND in the germline V gene (reference sequence). Trimming pared 11 bases from V and 0 bases from J, leaving 7 bases between. The CDR3 length is 11 residues. CDR3 residues: CAPPVNTEAFF. The CDR3 DNA is TGTGCCCCCCCAGTGAACACTGAAGCTTTCTTT.

This chain joins TRBV9 and TRBJ1-4, with D unresolved. The CDR3 has 15 residues. Germline-derived CDR1 and CDR2 are SGDLS and YYNGEE. Trimming stripped 0 bases from V and 8 bases from J, with 14 bases between. CDR3 protein: CASSVEARETEKLFF. In nucleotides, the CDR3 is TGTGCCAGCAGCGTAGAAGCCCGGGAAACAGAAAAACTGTTTTTT.

This clone was found a few times. The chain employs TRBV5-4 and TRBJ1-6; no firm D call. The CDR3 consists of 15 residues. Per germline, CDR1 SGHNT and CDR2 YYREEE (reference sequence). Trimming shortened V by 1 base and J by 8 bases, and 13 bases separated the two germline ends. CDR3 bases: TGTGCCAGCAGCTTGTGGCGGGGTCGGGATTCACCCCTCCACTTT. Translated, it gives CASSLWRGRDSPLHF.

This clone has more than one count but fewer than ten. The V gene is TRBV3-1 (or the pseudogene TRBV3-2), the J gene TRBJ1-1, with 7 bases aligning to TRBD1. This CDR3 is built from 15 residues. CDR1 and CDR2 (germline): LGHDT, YNNKEL (reference sequence). V lost 2 bases and J lost 6; bases outside the gene matches: 9. CDR3 nucleotide sequence: TGTGCCAGCAGCCAACGCAACAGGGGCTGGGCTGAAGCTTTCTTT. Translated, it gives CASSQRNRGWAEAFF.

This clone occurred once. J is TRBJ2-3 and V is TRBV6-5, with 9 bases aligning to TRBD1. Germline CDR1 MNHEY, CDR2 SVGAGI. The CDR3 has 13 amino acids. CDR3 nucleotides: TGTGCAACGTGTGGACAGGGGATCGGTACGCAGTATTTT. This gives the protein CATCGQGIGTQYF.

The V call is TRBV6-5, the J call TRBJ2-1, with TRBD1 identical over 8 bases. Germline lookup yields CDR1 MNHEY and CDR2 SVGAGI. The CDR3 has 14 amino acids. V was pared by 2 bases and J by 10 bases, with 7 bases of the junction left unmatched. The CDR3 DNA is TGTGCCAGCAGTTACCGGGGCGGGACAGGAGAGCAGTTCTTC. This codes for CASSYRGGTGEQFF.

The chain carries TRBV6-2 or TRBV6-3 and TRBJ1-6, with D perhaps TRBD1 (5 bases). V was shortened by 6 bases and J by 0 bases, with 21 bases between the two germline ends. There are 19 residues in the CDR3. The germline V gene has CDR1 MNHEY and CDR2 SVGEGT. CDR3 protein: CASSPHRDSLSSYNSPLHF. For the CDR3, the DNA is TGTGCCAGCAGCCCCCACAGAGACAGCTTGAGCTCCTATAATTCACCCCTCCACTTT.

J is TRBJ1-6 and V is TRBV2; D ambiguous. This CDR3 contains 13 residues. The germline V gene has CDR1 SNHLY and CDR2 FYNNEI. The germline V and J ends were trimmed by 8 bases and 7 bases, with 12 bases remaining between them. CDR3 DNA sequence: TGTGCCAGCTATTTTTTCGGGAATTCACCCCTCCACTTT. This codes for CASYFFGNSPLHF. The whole variable domain, remainder taken from reference TRBV2 and TRBJ1-6, is EPEVTQTPSHQVTQMGQEVILRCVPISNHLYFYWYRQILGQKVEFLVSFYNNEISEKSEIFDDQFSVERPDGSNFTLKIRSTKLEDSAMYFCASYFFGNSPLHFGNGTRLTVT.

The chain carries TRBV4-3 and TRBJ2-7; a possible D gene is TRBD1 (5 bases). Germline-derived CDR1 and CDR2 are LGHNA and YSLEER. Deletions cut 6 bases from V and 3 bases from J, with 15 bases between. The CDR3 runs to 14 residues. This chain's CDR3 is CASRDLAGIYEQYF. The CDR3, as DNA: TGCGCCAGCAGAGATTTGGCAGGGATCTACGAGCAGTACTTC.

The chain is built from TRBV19 and TRBJ1-2; TRBD1 matches at 8 bases. J gave up 5 bases and V 10 bases, and 9 bases lay outside the gene matches. Germline CDR1 reads LNHDA; CDR2 reads SQIVND (reference sequence). The CDR3 covers 13 residues. The CDR3 reads CATDRGPGYGYTF. For the CDR3, the DNA is TGTGCCACCGACAGGGGACCGGGGTATGGCTACACCTTC.

This chain joins TRBV19 and TRBJ1-5; the D gene is possibly TRBD1 (6 bases). Trimming took 5 bases from V and 4 from J, leaving 12 bases between them. The germline V gene has CDR1 LNHDA and CDR2 SQIVND (reference sequence). The CDR3 is 14 residues long. CDR3 residues: CASSSGGENQPQHF. The CDR3 nucleotides are TGTGCCAGTAGTTCGGGGGGCGAGAATCAGCCCCAGCATTTT.

This CDR3 reads CASSSRTGGGETQYF. The CDR3 nucleotides read TGTGCCAGCAGTTCCCGAACAGGGGGCGGAGAGACCCAGTACTTC. V and J are TRBV6-5 and TRBJ2-5; 9 nucleotides agree with TRBD1. The CDR3 extends over 15 amino acids. CDR1 is MNHEY, CDR2 SVGAGI, per germline. V trimming: 4 bases; J trimming: 4 bases; junction bases outside the gene matches: 7.

This clone has just one count. V and J are TRBV5-4 and TRBJ1-2; the D is unclear. The CDR3 sequence is 15 residues long. Germline V gives CDR1 SGHNT, CDR2 YYREEE (reference sequence). Between the trimmed V and J ends, which lost 1 base and 6 bases, there was a span of 16 bases. The CDR3 nucleotides read TGTGCCAGCAGCTTGTACGTCGGCATTCAGGATGGCTACACCTTC. As protein: CASSLYVGIQDGYTF.

This clone was counted a few times. The V call is TRBV5-1, the J call TRBJ2-7, with a weak D call TRBD2 (6 bases). The CDR3 covers 13 residues. CDR1 is SGHRS, CDR2 YFSETQ, per germline. The V end lost 0 bases, the J end lost 4 bases, and 8 bases lay between the germline ends. The CDR3 sequence is CASSLGEAYEQYF. The CDR3 DNA is TGCGCCAGCAGCTTGGGGGAGGCGTACGAGCAGTACTTC.